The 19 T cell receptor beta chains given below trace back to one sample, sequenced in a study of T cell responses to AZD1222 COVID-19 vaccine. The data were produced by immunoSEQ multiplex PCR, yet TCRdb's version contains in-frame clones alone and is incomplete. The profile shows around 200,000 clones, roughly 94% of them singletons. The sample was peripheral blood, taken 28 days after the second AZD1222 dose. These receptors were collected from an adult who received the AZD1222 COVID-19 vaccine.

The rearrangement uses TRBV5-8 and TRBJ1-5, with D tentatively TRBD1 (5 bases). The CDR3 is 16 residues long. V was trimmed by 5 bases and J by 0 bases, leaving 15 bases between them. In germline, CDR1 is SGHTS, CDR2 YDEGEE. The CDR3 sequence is CASRPGWGISNQPQHF. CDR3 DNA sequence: TGTGCCAGCAGGCCAGGATGGGGGATTAGCAATCAGCCCCAGCATTTT.

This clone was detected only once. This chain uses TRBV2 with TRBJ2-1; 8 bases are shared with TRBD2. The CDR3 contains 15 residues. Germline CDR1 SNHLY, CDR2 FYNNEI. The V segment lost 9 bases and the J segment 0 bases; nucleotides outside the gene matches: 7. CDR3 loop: CASTTGGSSYNEQFF. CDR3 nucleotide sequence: TGTGCCAGTACCACGGGGGGGTCCTCCTACAATGAGCAGTTCTTC. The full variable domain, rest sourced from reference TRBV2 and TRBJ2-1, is EPEVTQTPSHQVTQMGQEVILRCVPISNHLYFYWYRQILGQKVEFLVSFYNNEISEKSEIFDDQFSVERPDGSNFTLKIRSTKLEDSAMYFCASTTGGSSYNEQFFGPGTRLTVL.

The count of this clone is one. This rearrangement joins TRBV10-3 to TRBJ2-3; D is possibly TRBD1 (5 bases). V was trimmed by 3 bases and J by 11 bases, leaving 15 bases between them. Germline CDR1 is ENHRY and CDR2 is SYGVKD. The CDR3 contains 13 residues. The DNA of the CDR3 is TGTGCCATCAGTGACGCTTGGGATCAGGGGCAGTATTTT. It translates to CAISDAWDQGQYF.

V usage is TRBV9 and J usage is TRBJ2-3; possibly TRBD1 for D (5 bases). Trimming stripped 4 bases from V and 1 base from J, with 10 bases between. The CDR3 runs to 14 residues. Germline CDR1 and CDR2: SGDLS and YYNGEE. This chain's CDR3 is CASSPSTGTDTQYF. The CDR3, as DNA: TGTGCCAGCAGCCCCTCGACAGGCACAGATACGCAGTATTTT.

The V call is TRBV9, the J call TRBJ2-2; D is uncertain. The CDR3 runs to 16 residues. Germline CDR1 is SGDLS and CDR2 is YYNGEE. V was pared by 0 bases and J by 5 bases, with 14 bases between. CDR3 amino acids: CASSVAPGEETGELFF. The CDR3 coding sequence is TGTGCCAGCAGCGTAGCCCCGGGCGAGGAGACCGGGGAGCTGTTTTTT.

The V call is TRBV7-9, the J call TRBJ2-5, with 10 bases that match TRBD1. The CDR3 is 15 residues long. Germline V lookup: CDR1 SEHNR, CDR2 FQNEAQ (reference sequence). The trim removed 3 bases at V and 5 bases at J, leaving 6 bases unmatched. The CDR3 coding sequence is TGTGCCAGCAGCTTCGACAGGGGGCAAAGGGAGACCCAGTACTTC. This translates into CASSFDRGQRETQYF.

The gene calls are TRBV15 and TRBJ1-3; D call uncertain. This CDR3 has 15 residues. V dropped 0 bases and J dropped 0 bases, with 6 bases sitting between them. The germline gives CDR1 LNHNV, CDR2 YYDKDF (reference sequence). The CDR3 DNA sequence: TGTGCCACCAGCAGAGACACGATCTCTGGAAACACCATATATTTT. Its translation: CATSRDTISGNTIYF.

CDR3 amino acids: CASSLVVGTDYGYTF. CDR3 coding DNA: TGTGCCAGCAGCTTAGTGGTCGGGACAGACTATGGCTACACCTTC. The rearrangement uses TRBV13 and TRBJ1-2, with 7 bases that match TRBD1. CDR1 PRHDT and CDR2 FYEKMQ come from the germline V gene (reference sequence). The CDR3 has 15 amino acids. Germline trimming cut 1 base from V and 3 bases from J; bases unmatched to any gene: 5.

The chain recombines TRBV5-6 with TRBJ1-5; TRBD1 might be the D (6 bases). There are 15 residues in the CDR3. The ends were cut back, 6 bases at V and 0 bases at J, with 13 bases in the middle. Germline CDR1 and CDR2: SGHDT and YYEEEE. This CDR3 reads CASTTGKYSNQPQHF. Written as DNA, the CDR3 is TGTGCCAGCACCACAGGGAAATATAGCAATCAGCCCCAGCATTTT.

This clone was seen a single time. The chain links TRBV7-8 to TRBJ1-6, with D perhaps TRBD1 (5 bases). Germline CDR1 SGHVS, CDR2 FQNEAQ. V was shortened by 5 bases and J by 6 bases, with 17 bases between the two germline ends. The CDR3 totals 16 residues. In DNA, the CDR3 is TGTGCCAGCAGCGACAAAGACAGAAAACCTAATTCACCCCTCCACTTT. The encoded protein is CASSDKDRKPNSPLHF.

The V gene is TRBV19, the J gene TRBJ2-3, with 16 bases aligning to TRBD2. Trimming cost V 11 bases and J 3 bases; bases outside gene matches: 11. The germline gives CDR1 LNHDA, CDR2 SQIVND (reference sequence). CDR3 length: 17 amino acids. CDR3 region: CASAGTSGRAGTDTQYF. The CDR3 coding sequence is TGTGCCTCCGCCGGGACTAGCGGGAGGGCCGGGACAGATACGCAGTATTTT.

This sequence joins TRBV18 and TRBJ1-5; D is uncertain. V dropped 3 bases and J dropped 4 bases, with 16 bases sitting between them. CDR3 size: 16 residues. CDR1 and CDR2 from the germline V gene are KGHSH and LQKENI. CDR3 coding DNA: TGTGCCAGCTCACCTTCTCAGGTCCCAGAAAATCAGCCCCAGCATTTT. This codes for CASSPSQVPENQPQHF.

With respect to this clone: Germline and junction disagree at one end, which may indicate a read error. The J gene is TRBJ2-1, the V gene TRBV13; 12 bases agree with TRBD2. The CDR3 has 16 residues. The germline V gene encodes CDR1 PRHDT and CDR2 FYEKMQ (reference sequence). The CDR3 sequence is CASSRKTSGGYIEQFF. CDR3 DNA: TGTGCCAGCAGCAGAAAAACTAGCGGGGGGTACATTGAGCAGTTCTTC.

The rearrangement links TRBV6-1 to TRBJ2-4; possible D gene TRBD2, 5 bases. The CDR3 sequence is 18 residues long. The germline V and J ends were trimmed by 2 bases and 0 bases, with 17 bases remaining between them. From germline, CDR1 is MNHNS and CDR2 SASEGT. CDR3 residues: CASSETYFSAGAKNIQYF. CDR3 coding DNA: TGTGCCAGCAGTGAAACGTACTTCTCGGCGGGAGCCAAAAACATTCAGTACTTC.

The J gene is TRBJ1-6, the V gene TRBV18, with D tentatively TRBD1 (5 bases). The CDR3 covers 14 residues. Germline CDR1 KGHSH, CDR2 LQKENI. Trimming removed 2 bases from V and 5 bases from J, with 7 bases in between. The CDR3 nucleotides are TGTGCCAGCTCACCAGGGGGTGATAATTCACCCCTCCACTTT. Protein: CASSPGGDNSPLHF.

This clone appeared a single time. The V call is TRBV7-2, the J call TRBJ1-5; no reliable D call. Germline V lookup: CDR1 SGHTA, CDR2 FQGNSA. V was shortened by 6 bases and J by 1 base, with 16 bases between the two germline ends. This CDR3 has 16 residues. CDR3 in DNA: TGTGCCAGCAGTTCCCTCGGGTGGAGAAGCAATCAGCCCCAGCATTTT. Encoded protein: CASSSLGWRSNQPQHF.

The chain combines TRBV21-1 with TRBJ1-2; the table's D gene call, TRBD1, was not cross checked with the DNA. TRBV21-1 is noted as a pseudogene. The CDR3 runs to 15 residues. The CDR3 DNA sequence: TGTGCCAGCAGCAAGAAACAGGGGAATAACTATGGCTACACCTTC. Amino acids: CASSKKQGNNYGYTF.

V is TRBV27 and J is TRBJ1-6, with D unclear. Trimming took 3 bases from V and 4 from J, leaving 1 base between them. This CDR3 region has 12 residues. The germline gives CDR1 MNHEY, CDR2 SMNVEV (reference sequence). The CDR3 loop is CASSFYNSPLHF. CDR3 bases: TGTGCCAGCAGTTTTTATAATTCACCCCTCCACTTT.

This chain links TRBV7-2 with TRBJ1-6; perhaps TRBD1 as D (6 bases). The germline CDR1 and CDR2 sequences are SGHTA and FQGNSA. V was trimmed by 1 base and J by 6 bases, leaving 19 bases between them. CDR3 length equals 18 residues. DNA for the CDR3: TGTGCCAGCAGCTTAGGTATTCCTGGGGGCAGCGGTAATTCACCCCTCCACTTT. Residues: CASSLGIPGGSGNSPLHF.